A selection of T cell receptor beta chains follows, all from one sample in a study of blood T cells in healthy people across ages. TCRdb reprocessed the 5' RACE reads via MiXCR and lists one record per CDR3 protein. The repertoire holds 1.5 million to 1.9 million distinct CDR3 sequences, with roughly 43% as singletons. The sample consisted of blood. Receptors originate from a woman aged 18 to 35 in good health. Both conserved end residues are part of each CDR3. D genes are given only for firm matches. Clone size is shown for a subset of rows, as once, few, many or a class of expanded clone.

cdr3_nt cdr3_aa clone_size v_call d_call cdr3_length j_call
TGCAGTGCTAGTAAGGCAGCTCAAGAGACCCAGTACTTC CSASKAAQETQYF few TRBV20-1 NA 13 TRBJ2-5
TGCAGTGCCCCGGTCCAAACGGGGACCCAGTACTTC CSAPVQTGTQYF NA TRBV20-1 NA 12 TRBJ2-5
TGTGCCGTGACTAGCGGGGGGACAGATACGCAGTATTTT CAVTSGGTDTQYF few TRBV5-4 TRBD2 13 TRBJ2-3
TGTGCCAGCAGTTTAGGGGCAACCAACGTCCTGACTTTC CASSLGATNVLTF NA TRBV28 NA 13 TRBJ2-6
TGCGCCAGCAGTTCCCATGCAGGGGTGACCTACGAGCAGTACTTC CASSSHAGVTYEQYF once TRBV6-4 NA 15 TRBJ2-7
TGTGCCAGCAGTTACCACCGGACAGAGGAAAAACTGTTTTTT CASSYHRTEEKLFF NA TRBV6-5 NA 14 TRBJ1-4
TGCAGTGTTAGATCCCTAGCGGGAGAAGAGACCCAGTACTTC CSVRSLAGEETQYF few TRBV20-1 TRBD2 14 TRBJ2-5
TGCAGTGCTAGCGGGAGCAACTCCTACAATGAGCAGTTCTTC CSASGSNSYNEQFF few TRBV20-1 NA 14 TRBJ2-1
TGTGCCAGCAGCTTAGATTGGCGGCAGGGCAAGAATGAGCAGTTCTTC CASSLDWRQGKNEQFF few TRBV7-2 NA 16 TRBJ2-1
TGTGCCAGCAGCGCCCAGACGGAGCTGAACACTGAAGCTTTCTTT CASSAQTELNTEAFF few TRBV7-2 NA 15 TRBJ1-1
TGTGCCAGTAGTCGAGGGACATTCAGGAATTCACCCCTCCACTTT CASSRGTFRNSPLHF few TRBV19 NA 15 TRBJ1-6
TGCGCCAGCAGCCAAACCTTGGCAGGGAGTTCCTACAATGAGCAGTTCTTC CASSQTLAGSSYNEQFF NA TRBV4-3 NA 17 TRBJ2-1
TGTGCCAGCAGCTCATCCCCCAGGGGAATCTCCTACGAGCAGTACTTC CASSSSPRGISYEQYF NA TRBV7-2 NA 16 TRBJ2-7
TGTGCCAGCAGATTAATCCCGGACAGTAATTTACCCCTCCACTTT CASRLIPDSNLPLHF NA TRBV7-3 NA 15 TRBJ1-6
TGCAGTGCCCAGGGGACCACACAGGCGGATACGCAGTATTTT CSAQGTTQADTQYF many TRBV20-1 NA 14 TRBJ2-3
TGTGCCAGCAGTTCAGCAGGGGTTAAAGTCAACGAGCAGTACTTC CASSSAGVKVNEQYF few TRBV6-2/TRBV6-3 NA 15 TRBJ2-7
TGTGCCAGCAGCTTGGGGACTAGCGGGAGTCTTGCCTACGAGCAGTACTTC CASSLGTSGSLAYEQYF many TRBV7-9 TRBD2 17 TRBJ2-7
TGCAGTGCACTACTTTACATCAATGAGCAGTTCTTC CSALLYINEQFF NA TRBV20-1 NA 12 TRBJ2-1
TGTGCCAGCTCACCTACGGGGGGCTCCTGGGATACGCAGTATTTT CASSPTGGSWDTQYF NA TRBV18 NA 15 TRBJ2-3
TGCGCCAGCAGCCAAGTACGCGGCGTGCTAAGCACAGATACGCAGTATTTT CASSQVRGVLSTDTQYF NA TRBV4-1 NA 17 TRBJ2-3
TGTGCCAGCAGCTCTTACCGGGACACTAACTATGGCTACACCTTC CASSSYRDTNYGYTF NA TRBV11-2 NA 15 TRBJ1-2
TGTGCCAGCAGCCCGAACGTGGAATCACCCCTCCACTTT CASSPNVESPLHF NA TRBV7-9 NA 13 TRBJ1-6
TGCGCCAGCAGCCAAGATCGTAAGCACCCGAGCTCCTACAATGAGCAGTTCTTC CASSQDRKHPSSYNEQFF NA TRBV4-1 NA 18 TRBJ2-1
TGCAGCGTCGCCGGTCGGGTAATTGATACGCAGTATTTT CSVAGRVIDTQYF NA TRBV29-1 NA 13 TRBJ2-3
TGTGCCAGCAGTGACAGGGGTGGGACCCAGTACTTC CASSDRGGTQYF few TRBV12-3/TRBV12-4 TRBD1 12 TRBJ2-5
TGCAGTGCTAGAGACCTTGACTACCAAGAGACCCAGTACTTC CSARDLDYQETQYF few TRBV20-1 NA 14 TRBJ2-5
TGTGCCAGCAGCTTAAGACATTACGATTCACCCCTCCACTTT CASSLRHYDSPLHF few TRBV7-2 NA 14 TRBJ1-6
TGTGCCAGCAGCGACGAAGCGGGGGGCTACAATGAGCAGTACTTC CASSDEAGGYNEQYF NA TRBV3-1 TRBD2 15 TRBJ2-5
TGCGCCAGCAGCTTGGGAGTTACGCAAGCAGATACGCAGTATTTT CASSLGVTQADTQYF NA TRBV5-1 NA 15 TRBJ2-3
TGTGCCAGCGCCGCGGAGCTGGATGATGAAGCTTTCTTT CASAAELDDEAFF NA TRBV12-3/TRBV12-4 NA 13 TRBJ1-1
TGCAGCGCTTTGACAGGGCTAGCGGGCTACGAGCAGTACTTC CSALTGLAGYEQYF few TRBV29-1 NA 14 TRBJ2-7
TGTGCCAGCAGCTTCATAGGTGACGGCTATGGCTACACCTTC CASSFIGDGYGYTF NA TRBV7-9 NA 14 TRBJ1-2
TGTGCCAGTAAGGGACAGGGATGGAACTATGGCTACACCTTC CASKGQGWNYGYTF few TRBV27 TRBD1 14 TRBJ1-2
TGTGCCACCAGTGATCCAGACAGGGGGGAGACCCAGTACTTC CATSDPDRGETQYF NA TRBV24-1 TRBD1 14 TRBJ2-5
TGCAGTGCAAGTACAGGGGATCCCTTTCTTAATCAGCCCCAGCATTTT CSASTGDPFLNQPQHF NA TRBV20-1 TRBD1 16 TRBJ1-5
TGTGCCAGCAGCAAAACCTGGGGGGCCACTGAAGCTTTCTTT CASSKTWGATEAFF NA TRBV21-1 NA 14 TRBJ1-1
TGTGCCATCAGTGAGTTGGGACAGGGCGGTCAGCCCCAGCATTTT CAISELGQGGQPQHF few TRBV10-3 TRBD1 15 TRBJ1-5
TGCGCCAGCAGCTTGGCGGGCGCCCGCCTGACGGATACGCAGTATTTT CASSLAGARLTDTQYF few TRBV5-1 NA 16 TRBJ2-3
TGTGCCTGGGCGGGACCCGGGACAGTCCTTTACGAGCAGTACTTC CAWAGPGTVLYEQYF NA TRBV30 NA 15 TRBJ2-7
TGCAGTGCTAGAGTTGGCCGGTTCAATCAGCCCCAGCATTTT CSARVGRFNQPQHF NA TRBV20-1 NA 14 TRBJ1-5
TGTGCCATCAGTGGTAAGGGAGGCCCCCCTAACAATGAGCAGTTCTTT CAISGKGGPPNNEQFF NA TRBV10-3 NA 16 TRBJ2-1
TGTGCCAGCAGCGGACTAGCGCATCAAGAGACCCAGTACTTC CASSGLAHQETQYF few TRBV2 TRBD2 14 TRBJ2-5